Listed below are T cell receptor beta chains from one sample, sequenced in a study of vaccination and CD4 T cells after COVID-19. Via MiXCR, TCRdb re-called the PCR reads, giving one row per CDR3 protein. The sample has over a thousand distinct CDR3 sequences, approximately 19% seen once. These receptors have no identified antigens. Sequencing was carried out using CD4+ T cells from blood, cultured in vitro. These receptors all stem from a human donor in good health. Each CDR3 is given with its conserved first and last residue. A D gene is named only where the DNA matches it firmly. Size is omitted from some rows. Given values are once, few, many or a class for expanded clones.

v_call cdr3_length d_call clone_size cdr3_aa
TRBV24-1 15 - few CATSDSGGGNNEQFF
TRBV19 17 TRBD2 medium-sized CATNDLAGGLAKNIQYF
TRBV6-1 12 - few CATSSGANVLTF
TRBV6-1 16 - - CASSAYGTPNTGELFF
TRBV7-9 16 - few CASSVTIGGYNSPLHF
TRBV28 14 - - CASSAGPTPDTQYF
TRBV6-1 14 TRBD1 few CASSRTGGFYEQYF
TRBV15 17 TRBD1 medium-sized CATSRAPRQGATDTQYF
TRBV7-6 14 TRBD2 few CASSPRTSSDTQYF
TRBV24-1 15 - - CATSDHGPGADTQYF
TRBV12-3/TRBV12-4 15 TRBD1 few CASSSRDRWAYEQYF
TRBV27 15 TRBD2 medium-sized CASSLGRRGGSKQYF
TRBV6-1 11 - - CASSGSDEQYF
TRBV6-1 17 - few CASSGSAGAPPTDTQYF
TRBV5-4 15 TRBD1 few CASSPNDRGASPLHF
TRBV6-1 14 - few CASSIRGQETEAFF
TRBV2 10 - few CATQQYEQYF
TRBV28 12 TRBD1 - CASGTGDSPLHF
TRBV6-1 15 TRBD2 - CASTARTSGGYERFF
TRBV5-1 16 TRBD2 - CASSTRLAGTDREQFF
TRBV10-3 16 - few CAIRGGGRGDTGELFF
TRBV28 16 - few CASSSPGTTSGNTIYF
TRBV6-1 15 - medium-sized CATRSDSYSNQPQHF
TRBV10-3 15 - medium-sized CALSATGRDGTEAFF
TRBV20-1 15 - - CSARDSRQGRTEAFF
TRBV6-1 13 - medium-sized CASRSPRGEPQHF
TRBV30 11 - - CVWARQGELFF
TRBV10-3 13 - few CAIRTDSSYEQYF
TRBV29-1 10 - few CSVGEAGYTF
TRBV30 12 - - CAWSQEDYGYTF
TRBV20-1 13 - few CSASRQVGVEQYF
TRBV7-2 14 TRBD2 few CASSPGGRQETQYF
TRBV12-5 14 - - CASGPLRQNTEAFF
TRBV20-1 13 - few CSARGGSSGEQFF
TRBV30 13 - - CAWSGNSNQPQHF
TRBV28 15 - - CASSPEAGDNEKLFF